These T cell receptor beta chains were read from a single sample in a study of blood T cell repertoires in COVID-19. TCRdb's table, derived via immunoSEQ multiplex PCR, lists solely in-frame clones and lacks some. The sample holds 450,000 to 600,000 clones, approximately 90% seen once. What was sequenced was PBMCs or T cells enriched from blood (not recorded which). The receptors come from a woman younger than 30 who had recovered from COVID-19. CDR3s include the opening cysteine and the closing phenylalanine or tryptophan. A D gene is named only where the DNA matches it firmly. Clone size is given for some rows only: seen once, a few or many times, or a class if the clone is expanded.

v_gene: TRBV27
d_gene: -
j_gene: TRBJ1-2
abundance: -
CDR3aa: CASSWKAGPNYGYTF
CDR3nt: TGTGCCAGCAGTTGGAAGGCAGGTCCTAACTATGGCTACACCTTC

v_gene: TRBV27
d_gene: TRBD1
j_gene: TRBJ1-2
abundance: once
CDR3aa: CASSSIDRAGYGYTF
CDR3nt: TGTGCCAGCAGTTCAATCGACAGGGCTGGCTATGGCTACACCTTC

v_gene: TRBV19
d_gene: -
j_gene: TRBJ2-4
abundance: -
CDR3aa: CASSIWALLNIQYF
CDR3nt: TGTGCCAGTAGTATTTGGGCTTTGCTAAACATTCAGTACTTC

v_gene: TRBV7-9
d_gene: -
j_gene: TRBJ2-4
abundance: -
CDR3aa: CASSLEYSGRIQYF
CDR3nt: TGTGCCAGCAGCTTAGAGTACTCAGGGCGCATTCAGTACTTC

v_gene: TRBV2
d_gene: -
j_gene: TRBJ1-1
abundance: -
CDR3aa: CASSLGRNTEAFF
CDR3nt: TGTGCCAGCAGTCTAGGGAGGAACACTGAAGCTTTCTTT

v_gene: TRBV4-2
d_gene: -
j_gene: TRBJ1-2
abundance: -
CDR3aa: CASSQELDYGYTF
CDR3nt: TGTGCCAGCAGCCAAGAACTAGACTATGGCTACACCTTC

v_gene: TRBV5-8
d_gene: -
j_gene: TRBJ2-7
abundance: -
CDR3aa: CASSLSWPQDEQYF
CDR3nt: TGTGCCAGCAGCTTGAGCTGGCCCCAGGACGAGCAGTACTTC

v_gene: TRBV2
d_gene: -
j_gene: TRBJ1-2
abundance: -
CDR3aa: CASKETDYGYTF
CDR3nt: TGTGCCAGCAAAGAGACTGACTATGGCTACACCTTC

v_gene: TRBV10-1
d_gene: -
j_gene: TRBJ1-1
abundance: many
CDR3aa: CASSESLVNTEAFF
CDR3nt: TGCGCCAGCAGTGAGTCTCTAGTGAACACTGAAGCTTTCTTT

v_gene: TRBV10-1
d_gene: TRBD1
j_gene: TRBJ2-7
abundance: -
CDR3aa: CASSFFWDSEQYF
CDR3nt: TGCGCCAGCAGTTTCTTTTGGGACAGCGAGCAGTACTTC

v_gene: TRBV27
d_gene: TRBD1
j_gene: TRBJ1-2
abundance: -
CDR3aa: CASSLIGTGDYGYTF
CDR3nt: TGTGCCAGCAGCTTAATAGGGACAGGTGATTATGGCTACACCTTC

v_gene: TRBV15
d_gene: TRBD1
j_gene: TRBJ1-1
abundance: -
CDR3aa: CATMTGLEAFF
CDR3nt: TGTGCCACCATGACAGGGTTGGAAGCTTTCTTT

v_gene: TRBV7-8
d_gene: -
j_gene: TRBJ2-5
abundance: -
CDR3aa: CASGLGGASETQYF
CDR3nt: TGTGCCAGCGGCCTGGGGGGGGCTTCGGAGACCCAGTACTTC

v_gene: TRBV19
d_gene: TRBD1
j_gene: TRBJ1-1
abundance: -
CDR3aa: CASSGAGQGNTEAFF
CDR3nt: TGTGCCAGTAGTGGGGCAGGACAGGGGAACACTGAAGCTTTCTTT

v_gene: TRBV2
d_gene: TRBD2
j_gene: TRBJ2-1
abundance: few
CDR3aa: CASSGLAGGSEQFF
CDR3nt: TGTGCCAGCTCGGGACTAGCGGGGGGGAGTGAGCAGTTCTTC

v_gene: TRBV4-1
d_gene: TRBD2
j_gene: TRBJ2-5
abundance: -
CDR3aa: CASSQSLAGGRETQYF
CDR3nt: TGCGCCAGCAGCCAATCACTAGCGGGGGGGAGGGAGACCCAGTACTTC

v_gene: TRBV3-1/TRBV3-2
d_gene: -
j_gene: TRBJ1-2
abundance: -
CDR3aa: CASSREGRYYYGYTF
CDR3nt: TGTGCCAGCAGCCGGGAGGGCAGGTACTACTATGGCTACACCTTC

v_gene: TRBV5-6
d_gene: -
j_gene: TRBJ2-5
abundance: once
CDR3aa: CASSFLRGEGETQYF
CDR3nt: TGTGCCAGCAGCTTTTTGCGGGGAGAGGGAGAGACCCAGTACTTC

v_gene: TRBV7-6
d_gene: -
j_gene: TRBJ1-2
abundance: -
CDR3aa: CASSLGGGLNGANYGYTF
CDR3nt: TGTGCCAGCAGCTTAGGAGGCGGCTTAAACGGCGCTAACTATGGCTACACCTTC

v_gene: TRBV18
d_gene: -
j_gene: TRBJ1-6
abundance: -
CDR3aa: CASSESLQGYGDSPLHF
CDR3nt: TGTGCCAGCTCAGAATCCCTCCAGGGGTATGGGGATTCACCCCTCCACTTT

v_gene: TRBV7-8
d_gene: -
j_gene: TRBJ1-1
abundance: -
CDR3aa: CASSLLTSEAFF
CDR3nt: TGTGCCAGCAGCTTGTTAACCTCGGAGGCTTTCTTT

v_gene: TRBV7-9
d_gene: TRBD1
j_gene: TRBJ1-2
abundance: -
CDR3aa: CASSSYKRQGQGYTF
CDR3nt: TGTGCCAGCAGCTCCTACAAAAGACAGGGGCAAGGCTACACCTTC

v_gene: TRBV19
d_gene: TRBD1
j_gene: TRBJ2-7
abundance: -
CDR3aa: CASSMDRAYEQYF
CDR3nt: TGTGCCAGTAGCATGGACAGGGCCTACGAGCAGTACTTC

v_gene: TRBV4-1
d_gene: TRBD2
j_gene: TRBJ2-3
abundance: -
CDR3aa: CASSHTGLAVDTQYF
CDR3nt: TGCGCCAGCAGCCATACGGGACTAGCGGTGGATACGCAGTATTTT

v_gene: TRBV5-1
d_gene: -
j_gene: TRBJ1-2
abundance: once
CDR3aa: CASSLSAPGSQDGYTF
CDR3nt: TGCGCCAGCAGCTTGAGTGCCCCGGGGTCCCAGGATGGCTACACCTTC

v_gene: TRBV6-5
d_gene: -
j_gene: TRBJ2-1
abundance: -
CDR3aa: CASRSYNEQFF
CDR3nt: TGTGCCAGCAGATCATACAATGAGCAGTTCTTC

v_gene: TRBV11-2
d_gene: -
j_gene: TRBJ2-7
abundance: -
CDR3aa: CASSLSTASGEQYF
CDR3nt: TGTGCCAGCAGCTTAAGCACGGCCTCGGGCGAGCAGTACTTC

v_gene: TRBV10-2
d_gene: TRBD1
j_gene: TRBJ1-5
abundance: -
CDR3aa: CASSFLGQGNQPQHF
CDR3nt: TGCGCCAGCAGTTTCCTCGGACAGGGCAATCAGCCCCAGCATTTT

v_gene: TRBV5-1
d_gene: TRBD1
j_gene: TRBJ1-1
abundance: -
CDR3aa: CASSSSGTESEAFF
CDR3nt: TGCGCCAGCAGCTCCTCCGGGACAGAATCAGAAGCTTTCTTT

v_gene: TRBV28
d_gene: TRBD1
j_gene: TRBJ1-4
abundance: -
CDR3aa: CASSFLGTGEDGTNEKLFF
CDR3nt: TGTGCCAGCAGTTTCCTGGGGACAGGGGAGGACGGAACTAATGAAAAACTGTTTTTT

v_gene: TRBV6-6
d_gene: TRBD2
j_gene: TRBJ2-3
abundance: -
CDR3aa: CASMEAGGREDTQYF
CDR3nt: TGTGCCAGCATGGAAGCGGGGGGGCGGGAAGATACGCAGTATTTT

v_gene: TRBV5-1
d_gene: -
j_gene: TRBJ1-1
abundance: -
CDR3aa: CASSFFEDTEAFF
CDR3nt: TGCGCCAGCAGCTTTTTTGAGGACACTGAAGCTTTCTTT

v_gene: TRBV19
d_gene: TRBD1
j_gene: TRBJ1-5
abundance: -
CDR3aa: CAASGQGARVGQPQHF
CDR3nt: TGTGCCGCCTCGGGACAGGGGGCGCGGGTCGGTCAGCCCCAGCATTTT

v_gene: TRBV6-2/TRBV6-3
d_gene: TRBD2
j_gene: TRBJ2-3
abundance: -
CDR3aa: CASSYSLAADTDTQYF
CDR3nt: TGTGCCAGCAGTTACTCCCTAGCGGCAGACACAGATACGCAGTATTTT

v_gene: TRBV29-1
d_gene: TRBD2
j_gene: TRBJ2-3
abundance: -
CDR3aa: CSVELAGADTQYF
CDR3nt: TGCAGCGTTGAACTAGCGGGGGCCGATACGCAGTATTTT

v_gene: TRBV28
d_gene: TRBD1
j_gene: TRBJ1-1
abundance: -
CDR3aa: CAIVPGQGQGTEAFF
CDR3nt: TGTGCCATAGTCCCGGGACAGGGGCAGGGCACTGAAGCTTTCTTT

v_gene: TRBV6-2/TRBV6-3
d_gene: -
j_gene: TRBJ2-5
abundance: -
CDR3aa: CASSYGGGIQETQYF
CDR3nt: TGTGCCAGCAGTTACGGTGGGGGCATACAAGAGACCCAGTACTTC

v_gene: TRBV19
d_gene: TRBD1
j_gene: TRBJ1-2
abundance: -
CDR3aa: CASSPTGNYGYTF
CDR3nt: TGTGCCAGTAGTCCGACAGGGAACTATGGCTACACCTTC

v_gene: TRBV5-1
d_gene: -
j_gene: TRBJ2-3
abundance: -
CDR3aa: CASSSGTADTQYF
CDR3nt: TGCGCCAGCAGCTCGGGGACTGCAGATACGCAGTATTTT

v_gene: TRBV30
d_gene: -
j_gene: TRBJ1-6
abundance: -
CDR3aa: CAFRTRPEGSPLHF
CDR3nt: TGTGCCTTCCGGACCAGGCCTGAGGGTTCACCCCTCCACTTT

v_gene: TRBV2
d_gene: TRBD1
j_gene: TRBJ1-1
abundance: -
CDR3aa: CAGVEGARTEAFF
CDR3nt: TGTGCCGGGGTGGAGGGGGCGCGAACTGAAGCTTTCTTT

v_gene: TRBV7-2
d_gene: -
j_gene: TRBJ2-5
abundance: -
CDR3aa: CASRSGLGGQETQYF
CDR3nt: TGTGCCAGCAGATCGGGGTTAGGAGGGCAAGAGACCCAGTACTTC

v_gene: TRBV30
d_gene: -
j_gene: TRBJ1-2
abundance: -
CDR3aa: CAWQKGEHGYTF
CDR3nt: TGTGCCTGGCAAAAAGGGGAACATGGCTACACCTTC

v_gene: TRBV7-9
d_gene: TRBD1
j_gene: TRBJ1-2
abundance: -
CDR3aa: CASSLGEGAGGYTF
CDR3nt: TGTGCCAGCAGCCTCGGCGAGGGGGCTGGCGGCTACACCTTC

v_gene: TRBV12-5
d_gene: -
j_gene: TRBJ2-7
abundance: -
CDR3aa: CASGLVLGVGKITYEQYF
CDR3nt: TGTGCTAGTGGTTTGGTGTTAGGGGTGGGTAAGATTACCTACGAGCAGTACTTC

v_gene: TRBV11-2
d_gene: -
j_gene: TRBJ1-6
abundance: -
CDR3aa: CASSLGAGHLHF
CDR3nt: TGTGCCAGCAGCTTAGGGGCAGGCCATCTCCACTTT

v_gene: TRBV10-3
d_gene: -
j_gene: TRBJ1-1
abundance: -
CDR3aa: CAILAEHMNTEAFF
CDR3nt: TGTGCCATCCTTGCGGAACACATGAACACTGAAGCTTTCTTT

v_gene: TRBV27
d_gene: TRBD1
j_gene: TRBJ1-2
abundance: -
CDR3aa: CASSSGARGRGYTF
CDR3nt: TGTGCCAGCAGTTCCGGAGCAAGGGGGCGTGGCTACACCTTC

v_gene: TRBV6-5
d_gene: TRBD2
j_gene: TRBJ2-3
abundance: -
CDR3aa: CASRLGLDTDTQYF
CDR3nt: TGTGCCAGCAGATTGGGACTAGATACAGATACGCAGTATTTT

v_gene: TRBV25-1
d_gene: -
j_gene: TRBJ2-7
abundance: -
CDR3aa: CASSDPWGEGAEQYF
CDR3nt: TGTGCCAGCAGTGATCCCTGGGGCGAAGGGGCCGAGCAGTACTTC

v_gene: TRBV6-4
d_gene: -
j_gene: TRBJ2-3
abundance: many
CDR3aa: CASSDGTSTDTQYF
CDR3nt: TGTGCCAGCAGTGACGGGACTAGCACAGATACGCAGTATTTT

v_gene: TRBV29-1
d_gene: -
j_gene: TRBJ2-2
abundance: once
CDR3aa: CSVESQGWGGELFF
CDR3nt: TGCAGCGTTGAATCGCAGGGGTGGGGCGGGGAGCTGTTTTTT

v_gene: TRBV25-1
d_gene: -
j_gene: TRBJ1-4
abundance: few
CDR3aa: CASSEYKPSSGEKLFF
CDR3nt: TGTGCCAGCAGTGAATATAAGCCCTCAAGTGGTGAAAAACTGTTTTTT

v_gene: TRBV10-3
d_gene: -
j_gene: TRBJ1-2
abundance: once
CDR3aa: CAIRGVWGRVYGYTF
CDR3nt: TGTGCCATCAGGGGGGTCTGGGGGCGCGTCTATGGCTACACCTTC